This T cell receptor (beta chain) derives from a study of blood T cell repertoires in COVID-19. The wider study: Whether acute or convalescent, the COVID-19 samples came from the United States, Italy and Spain. PBMCs, B-cell-depleted T cells, or T cells were the source of the cDNA or gDNA that made up the material.

J gave up 7 bases and V 4 bases, and 4 bases lay outside the gene matches. Germline loops: CDR1 LGHDT, CDR2 YNNKEL (reference sequence). The CDR3 contains 16 residues. In the original workflow: Reference gene primer amplification in the assay estimated nucleated cell counts. Profiled with immunoSEQ multiplex PCR; TCRdb holds only in-frame clones, not every one. V and J calls and clone size are those listed in that table; D and trimming were worked out from the DNA. The sample yields 100,000 to 130,000 clones, over 60% seen once. Sequenced sample: peripheral blood. The source of this sequence is a man aged 65 to 79 with acute or convalescent COVID-19. The chain combines TRBV3-1 (or the pseudogene TRBV3-2) with TRBJ2-1; 16 bases are shared with TRBD2. The CDR3 spells CASSLGTSGGANEQFF. The CDR3 bases are TGTGCCAGCAGCCTTGGGACTAGCGGGGGGGCAAATGAGCAGTTCTTC.